The 18 T cell receptor beta chains presented below share a single source sample, sequenced in a study of PD-L1 blockade in urothelial cancer. TCRdb's table, derived via immunoSEQ multiplex PCR, lists solely in-frame clones and lacks some. This repertoire shows 25,000 to 30,000 clones, around 87% found once; its top ten account for 1.5% to 2%. The sequences come from PBMCs, collected around atezolizumab (anti-PD-L1) treatment. The receptors come from a man in his fifties with urothelial cancer.

This clone was seen only a few times. This chain links TRBV7-9 with TRBJ1-4; tentatively, D is TRBD1 (5 bases). Trimming shortened V by 6 bases and J by 7 bases, and 12 bases separated the two germline ends. The CDR3 sequence is 13 residues long. Per the germline V gene, CDR1 is SEHNR and CDR2 is FQNEAQ (reference sequence). CDR3 nucleotide sequence: TGTGCCAGCAGTCTCGGGGGGAGTGAAAAACTGTTTTTT. Protein: CASSLGGSEKLFF. Full variable domain (outside the CDR3, taken from reference TRBV7-9 and TRBJ1-4): DTGVSQNPRHKITKRGQNVTFRCDPISEHNRLYWYRQTLGQGPEFLTYFQNEAQLEKSRLLSDRFSAERPKGSFSTLEIQRTEQGDSAMYLCASSLGGSEKLFFGSGTQLSVL.

V usage is TRBV7-9 and J usage is TRBJ2-7, with TRBD1 matching over 9 bases. The trim removed 4 bases at V and 6 bases at J, leaving 10 bases unmatched. This CDR3 has 15 residues. Germline values: CDR1 SEHNR, CDR2 FQNEAQ (reference sequence). The CDR3 DNA reads TGTGCCAGCAGCTCCACCGGGACAGGGTATGGCGAGCAGTACTTC. Amino acid sequence: CASSSTGTGYGEQYF.

This rearrangement joins TRBV10-1 to TRBJ2-3; D is perhaps TRBD2 (5 bases). The CDR3 is made up of 13 amino acids. The germline V gene has CDR1 WNHNN and CDR2 SYGVQD (reference sequence). With 5 bases removed from V and 2 bases from J, the gap between germline ends came to 8 bases. The CDR3 bases are TGCGCCAGCAGTTCCGGGATCACAGATACGCAGTATTTT. Amino acids: CASSSGITDTQYF.

The rearrangement uses TRBV9 and TRBJ2-3, with TRBD1 matching over 8 bases. The germline gives CDR1 SGDLS, CDR2 YYNGEE. The CDR3 extends over 17 amino acids. The junction had 9 bases not matched to a gene; V was cut back by 3 bases and J by 0 bases. CDR3 residues: CASSARGLALSTDTQYF. CDR3 DNA sequence: TGTGCCAGCAGCGCCAGGGGGCTAGCGTTAAGCACAGATACGCAGTATTTT.

The CDR3 DNA sequence: TGTGCCAGCAGCTTAACTGGGCGGGGGGGTGAAGATGAGCAGTTCTTC. Amino acids: CASSLTGRGGEDEQFF. The V and J genes are TRBV7-3 and TRBJ2-1; 9 nucleotides line up with TRBD2. V shed 0 bases, J shed 8 bases, and the junction held 8 bases outside the gene matches. The CDR3 spans 16 residues. The germline CDR1 and CDR2 sequences are SGHTA and FQGTGA.

The rearrangement uses TRBV5-4 and TRBJ2-7, with TRBD2 matching over 12 bases. The CDR3 is 15 residues long. The ends lost 0 bases at V and 2 bases at J; junction bases unmatched: 0. CDR1 and CDR2 from the germline V gene are SGHNT and YYREEE (reference sequence). For the CDR3, the DNA is TGTGCCAGCAGCTTGGGGACTAGCGGGACCTACGAGCAGTACTTC. It yields the protein CASSLGTSGTYEQYF.

The V gene is TRBV30, the J gene TRBJ2-2; maybe TRBD2 (6 bases). Germline CDR1 GTSNPN, CDR2 SVGIG (reference sequence). The CDR3 runs 15 residues. The V gene lost 2 bases and the J gene lost 5 bases, with 15 bases spanning the gap. The DNA for the CDR3 is TGTGCCTGGAGTAACCGGGGGTTCGGGACCGGGGAGCTGTTTTTT. It translates to CAWSNRGFGTGELFF.

The chain couples TRBV2 to TRBJ2-7; 7 positions match TRBD1. Germline CDR1 is SNHLY and CDR2 is FYNNEI. The CDR3 is 14 residues long. The V gene end was trimmed by 4 bases and the J gene end by 8 bases; junction bases not matched to a gene: 11. CDR3 coding DNA: TGTGCCAGCAGTGTAGTGGGACAGTTTGTCAAGCAGTACTTC. This encodes CASSVVGQFVKQYF.

This clone was observed once. The rearrangement uses TRBV4-3 and TRBJ2-3; a weak D match, TRBD1 (5 bases). Per the germline V gene, CDR1 is LGHNA and CDR2 is YSLEER. Deletions cut 0 bases from V and 3 bases from J, with 13 bases between. The CDR3 length is 16 residues. Here the CDR3 DNA reads TGCGCCAGCAGCCAAGATCATCAGGGTTTTACAGATACGCAGTATTTT. It encodes CASSQDHQGFTDTQYF.

This chain uses TRBV5-1 with TRBJ2-5; 7 bases fit TRBD1. The length of the CDR3 is 14 residues. Germline V lookup: CDR1 SGHRS, CDR2 YFSETQ. With V trimmed by 3 bases and J by 2 bases, 4 bases remained unmatched. This chain's CDR3 is CASSSQGRQETQYF. The CDR3 DNA sequence: TGCGCCAGCAGCTCACAGGGGCGGCAAGAGACCCAGTACTTC.

CDR3 region: CASSQGTSGNFEQFF. The CDR3 DNA follows: TGTGCCAGCAGCCAAGGGACTAGCGGGAACTTTGAGCAGTTCTTC. The chain carries TRBV14 and TRBJ2-1, with 12 bases matching TRBD2. Germline CDR1 SGHDN, CDR2 FVKESK. With V trimmed by 1 base and J by 9 bases, 4 bases remained unmatched. CDR3 length: 15 residues.

The rearrangement uses TRBV1 and TRBJ2-7; the listed D gene, TRBD2, was not tested against the DNA. TRBV1 is marked as a pseudogene. CDR3 length: 14 residues. The CDR3 protein is CTSSQGTSGYEQYF. In DNA form, the CDR3 reads TGCACCAGCAGCCAAGGGACTAGCGGCTACGAGCAGTACTTC.

The CDR3 reads CASSSSRGALETQYF. CDR3 in DNA: TGTGCCAGCAGTTCTAGCCGGGGGGCTTTAGAGACCCAGTACTTC. The chain joins TRBV27 to TRBJ2-5; perhaps TRBD2 as D (7 bases). Germline lookup yields CDR1 MNHEY and CDR2 SMNVEV (reference sequence). This CDR3 spans 15 amino acids. The germline V and J ends were trimmed by 4 bases and 4 bases, with 16 bases remaining between them.

This clone appeared a few times. V is TRBV6-6 and J is TRBJ1-1; 11 bases fit TRBD1. The junction had 3 bases not matched to a gene; V was cut back by 2 bases and J by 4 bases. Germline V gives CDR1 MNHNY, CDR2 SVGAGI (reference sequence). This CDR3 region has 15 residues. CDR3: CASSYGGTGGTEAFF. The CDR3 coding sequence is TGTGCCAGCAGTTACGGAGGGACAGGGGGCACTGAAGCTTTCTTT.

The chain employs TRBV28 and TRBJ1-5; the D is unclear. CDR3 length equals 16 residues. Germline V gives CDR1 MDHEN, CDR2 SYDVKM. The germline V and J ends were trimmed by 1 base and 1 base, with 11 bases remaining between them. In DNA, the CDR3 is TGTGCCAGCAGTTTATCTAGGTTAGTAAGCAATCAGCCCCAGCATTTT. This codes for CASSLSRLVSNQPQHF.

The chain recombines TRBV5-6 with TRBJ2-1; D is perhaps TRBD2 (6 bases). The CDR3 length is 15 residues. Between the trimmed V and J ends, which lost 1 base and 5 bases, there was a span of 13 bases. The germline gives CDR1 SGHDT, CDR2 YYEEEE. The CDR3 DNA reads TGTGCCAGCAGCTTGTCTCGGGAGTGGCACAATGAGCAGTTCTTC. Translated: CASSLSREWHNEQFF.

The CDR3 protein is CASSRPLGQGARVNGELFF. The CDR3 DNA is TGTGCCAGCAGCCGGCCCCTGGGGCAGGGGGCGCGGGTTAACGGGGAGCTGTTTTTT. This chain uses TRBV4-2 with TRBJ2-2; 8 positions agree with TRBD1. The CDR3 totals 19 residues. Germline trimming cut 4 bases from V and 7 bases from J; bases unmatched to any gene: 20. The V gene's germline CDR1 is LGHNA and CDR2 YNFKEQ.

V is TRBV29-1 and J is TRBJ2-1, with 9 bases fitting TRBD2. The CDR3 has 13 residues. Germline V lookup: CDR1 SQVTM, CDR2 ANQGSEA. The trim removed 7 bases at V and 4 bases at J, leaving 5 bases unmatched. The CDR3: CSAVTSGYNEQFF. For the CDR3, the DNA is TGCAGCGCTGTGACTAGCGGATACAATGAGCAGTTCTTC.